What follows are 13 T cell receptor beta chains derived from one specimen sequenced in a study of T cells in Graves' hyperthyroidism and ophthalmopathy. The CDR3 regions of TCR beta were amplified from RNA transcripts. The HTBI set primed first-round TCR CDR3 RT-PCR. MiXCR was run by TCRdb on the multiplex PCR reads, yielding one entry per CDR3 protein. The sample shows 500,000 to 650,000 distinct CDR3 sequences, 13% to 15% of them seen only once. Sequenced: blood. The receptors here all came from a middle-aged woman with Graves' hyperthyroidism.

The chain has TRBV6-2 or TRBV6-3 and TRBJ2-1, with 12 bases that match TRBD2. The CDR3 runs 16 residues. Germline CDR1 reads MNHEY; CDR2 reads SVGEGT. Unmatched junction bases numbered 11, after V lost 5 bases and J lost 9 bases. CDR3 amino acids: CASSLLAGGLRVEQFF. In DNA form, the CDR3 reads TGTGCCAGCAGTCTTCTAGCGGGAGGGCTTCGCGTTGAGCAGTTCTTC.

This clonotype was observed at least ten times. The chain is built from TRBV7-8 and TRBJ2-2; D gene ambiguous. The germline V gene has CDR1 SGHVS and CDR2 FQNEAQ. Trimming left V 5 bases short and J 7 bases short, with 14 bases between. The length of the CDR3 is 14 residues. The CDR3 DNA sequence: TGTGCCAGCAGCCGAGCCCAGTACGGCGGGGAGCTGTTTTTT. Translating gives CASSRAQYGGELFF.

This clonotype was counted at least ten times. This chain uses TRBV9 with TRBJ2-6; 9 bases are a match to TRBD2. With 4 bases clipped from V and 2 bases from J, the junction kept 4 bases outside the gene matches. Germline CDR1 and CDR2: SGDLS and YYNGEE. This CDR3 is 16 amino acids long. The CDR3 DNA is TGTGCCAGCAGCACCTTAGCGGGAGCTGGGGCCAACGTCCTGACTTTC. Translation: CASSTLAGAGANVLTF.

V gene TRBV10-3 combines with J gene TRBJ2-6, with TRBD2 identical over 13 bases. Germline loops: CDR1 ENHRY, CDR2 SYGVKD. This CDR3 contains 19 residues. Trimming removed 5 bases from V and 0 bases from J; junction bases left unmatched: 7. The CDR3: CAISLTGTSGISGANVLTF. The CDR3 DNA reads TGTGCCATCAGTCTAACCGGGACTAGCGGGATCTCTGGGGCCAACGTCCTGACTTTC.

Concerning this clonotype itself: A much larger clone sits a single nucleotide away, making a read error possible. The chain is built from TRBV15 and TRBJ2-1, with 8 bases that match TRBD2. The germline gives CDR1 LNHNV, CDR2 YYDKDF (reference sequence). The CDR3 spans 15 residues. The junction had 16 bases not matched to a gene; V was cut back by 10 bases and J by 8 bases. CDR3 amino acids: CAIREDREGADEQFF. DNA for the CDR3: TGTGCCATCAGGGAGGACCGGGAGGGTGCGGATGAGCAGTTCTTC.

This clonotype was recorded many times. This chain links TRBV14 with TRBJ2-1, with 8 bases lining up with TRBD2. V lost 4 bases, J lost 7 bases, and 6 bases stayed unmatched. The germline CDR1 and CDR2 sequences are SGHDN and FVKESK. The CDR3 contains 14 residues. The CDR3 DNA is TGTGCCAGCAGCCCGCTAGCGGGTCGGAATGAGCAGTTCTTC. Its protein product is CASSPLAGRNEQFF.

The rearrangement links TRBV19 to TRBJ1-2; D remains unclear. CDR1 is LNHDA and CDR2 is SQIVND in the germline V gene (reference sequence). The CDR3 extends over 12 amino acids. V shed 3 bases and J shed 4 bases, with 6 bases lying between them. CDR3 DNA: TGTGCCAGTAGTATGGCAGGCTATGGCTACACCTTC. Protein product: CASSMAGYGYTF.

The chain joins TRBV6-6 to TRBJ2-1; 9 bases map to TRBD1. This CDR3 comprises 12 residues. Germline trimming cut 7 bases from V and 6 bases from J; bases unmatched to any gene: 1. The V gene's germline CDR1 is MNHNY and CDR2 SVGAGI (reference sequence). The CDR3 DNA follows: TGTGCCAGCAAGGGACAGGGCAATGAGCAGTTCTTC. Translating gives CASKGQGNEQFF.

This clonotype was counted ten times or more. The chain combines TRBV3-1 with TRBJ2-5; 8 bases line up with TRBD2. Germline trimming cut 0 bases from V and 4 bases from J; bases unmatched to any gene: 1. The germline V gene has CDR1 LGHDT and CDR2 YNNKEL (reference sequence). The CDR3 is 14 amino acids. DNA of the CDR3: TGTGCCAGCAGCCAAGACCTAGCGGGAGAGACCCAGTACTTC. Its translation: CASSQDLAGETQYF.

In its sample, this clonotype was seen many times. The rearrangement links TRBV3-1 to TRBJ1-6, with 7 bases lining up with TRBD1. The V segment lost 1 base and the J segment 2 bases; nucleotides outside the gene matches: 2. The germline gives CDR1 LGHDT, CDR2 YNNKEL (reference sequence). The CDR3 extends over 16 amino acids. The CDR3 DNA reads TGTGCCAGCAGCCAAGGGACAGGAGCCTATAATTCACCCCTCCACTTT. Translated: CASSQGTGAYNSPLHF. Together with reference TRBV3-1 and TRBJ1-6, the CDR3 gives the full variable domain: DTAVSQTPKYLVTQMGNDKSIKCEQNLGHDTMYWYKQDSKKFLKIMFSYNNKELIINETVPNRFSPKSPDKAHLNLHINSLELGDSAVYFCASSQGTGAYNSPLHFGNGTRLTVT.

This clonotype was detected ten times or more. The V and J genes are TRBV30 and TRBJ2-1; 11 nucleotides align to TRBD2. The J segment lost 5 bases and the V segment lost 3 bases, leaving 9 bases of the junction unmatched. CDR3 length: 16 residues. Germline CDR1 is GTSNPN and CDR2 is SVGIG (reference sequence). For the CDR3, the DNA is TGTGCCTGGAGGGTAAGGGGGACTAGCGGAAACAATGAGCAGTTCTTC. Amino acid sequence: CAWRVRGTSGNNEQFF. The full variable domain, with the rest looked up from reference TRBV30 and TRBJ2-1, is SQTIHQWPATLVQPVGSPLSLECTVEGTSNPNLYWYRQAAGRGLQLLFYSVGIGQISSEVPQNLSASRPQDRQFILSSKKLLLSDSGFYLCAWRVRGTSGNNEQFFGPGTRLTVL.

The chain joins TRBV15 to TRBJ1-5; D uncertain. V was pared by 0 bases and J by 0 bases, with 6 bases between. The CDR3 sequence is 15 residues long. In germline, CDR1 is LNHNV, CDR2 YYDKDF (reference sequence). DNA of the CDR3: TGTGCCACCAGCAGAGATCTGGGTAGCAATCAGCCCCAGCATTTT. Residues: CATSRDLGSNQPQHF.

This clonotype was observed many times. The rearrangement joins TRBV28 to TRBJ1-2, with D uncertain. CDR3 length: 13 amino acids. V gave up 3 bases and J gave up 3 bases, with 8 bases separating them. Germline values: CDR1 MDHEN, CDR2 SYDVKM. The CDR3 protein is CASSFGQDYGYTF. The DNA for the CDR3 is TGTGCCAGCAGTTTCGGCCAGGACTATGGCTACACCTTC.